Sequencing of this T cell receptor beta chain was carried out in a study of T-cell reconstitution after alpha-beta-depleted transplantation in children. As for this clonotype: Antigen: not known.

Study outcomes and limitations: TCRbeta diversity was high at day 60 in some patients (a result of surviving recipient T cells and thymic progenitors).

Unique molecular identifiers were built into the TCRbeta library. In TCRdb, the PCR reads were re-called with MiXCR into one record per CDR3 protein. The sample holds a few hundred thousand distinct CDR3 sequences, 25% to 30% seen once. This CDR3 is built from 12 residues. The V and J ends lost 5 bases and 8 bases respectively, with 10 bases between them. Germline V lookup: CDR1 LNHNV, CDR2 YYDKDF (reference sequence). The chain combines TRBV15 with TRBJ2-1; D unclear. This TCR was recovered from a boy under three years old with Wiskott-Aldrich syndrome, due to receive a stem cell transplant. The starting material was PBMCs, obtained before TCRalphabeta/CD19-depleted stem cell transplant. The CDR3 spells CATSVYWDEQFF. The DNA of the CDR3 is TGTGCCACCAGCGTCTACTGGGATGAGCAGTTCTTC.